One sample yielded the 32 T cell receptor beta chains listed below, sequenced in a study of blood T cell repertoires in COVID-19. Measured with immunoSEQ multiplex PCR; TCRdb has only the in-frame clones, and not every one. The sample records about 240,000 clones, about four fifths being singletons. The sequencing sample was made of peripheral blood. Source of these receptors: a woman of 80 years or more with acute or convalescent COVID-19.

V is TRBV28 and J is TRBJ1-2; D remains unclear. Germline lookup yields CDR1 MDHEN and CDR2 SYDVKM. Deletions cut 6 bases from V and 4 bases from J, with 12 bases between. This CDR3 has 13 amino acids. CDR3 in amino acids: CASRRQVGYGYTF. The DNA of the CDR3 is TGTGCCAGCAGGAGACAAGTAGGCTATGGCTACACCTTC.

The V gene is TRBV6-2 or TRBV6-3, the J gene TRBJ2-5; 12 nucleotides align to TRBD2. The germline gives CDR1 MNHEY, CDR2 SVGEGT. The CDR3 is made up of 18 amino acids. The J segment lost 5 bases and the V segment lost 4 bases, leaving 14 bases of the junction unmatched. The CDR3 reads CASSSQRTSGASWETQYF. DNA of the CDR3: TGTGCCAGCAGTTCCCAAAGGACTAGCGGGGCCTCATGGGAGACCCAGTACTTC.

This chain uses TRBV19 with TRBJ1-2, with TRBD1 identical over 12 bases. The V segment lost 5 bases and the J segment 7 bases; nucleotides outside the gene matches: 8. CDR1 and CDR2 from the germline V gene are LNHDA and SQIVND (reference sequence). The CDR3 loop spans 15 amino acids. CDR3 region: CASSSQGQGAFGYTF. The CDR3 region has the DNA TGTGCCAGTAGTTCCCAGGGACAGGGGGCCTTTGGCTACACCTTC.

This chain uses TRBV9 with TRBJ2-1; 8 bases are a match to TRBD2. V gave up 0 bases and J gave up 5 bases; unmatched junction bases: 4. CDR1 is SGDLS, CDR2 YYNGEE, per germline. The CDR3 runs 15 residues. The CDR3, as DNA: TGTGCCAGCAGCGTAGAAGGGACTAGGGACAATGAGCAGTTCTTC. It translates to CASSVEGTRDNEQFF.

The chain links TRBV5-1 to TRBJ1-1, with a weak D call TRBD1 (5 bases). This CDR3 comprises 15 residues. In germline, CDR1 is SGHRS, CDR2 YFSETQ. Trimming cost V 1 base and J 2 bases, with 12 bases left between them. The CDR3, as DNA: TGCGCCAGCAGCTTGTACGCTGGGGCCAACACTGAAGCTTTCTTT. It specifies CASSLYAGANTEAFF.

CDR3 nucleotide sequence: TGTGCCAGTAGTATAGCTCTCGGACAGAGGTATTCACCCCTCCACTTT. This encodes CASSIALGQRYSPLHF. This sequence joins TRBV19 and TRBJ1-6, with a possible D match to TRBD1 (6 bases). Trimming stripped 1 base from V and 8 bases from J, with 15 bases between. The CDR3 covers 16 residues. Germline values: CDR1 LNHDA, CDR2 SQIVND (reference sequence).

The chain couples TRBV4-1 to TRBJ1-2; 9 bases are a match to TRBD1. This CDR3 has 16 residues. CDR1 is MGHRA, CDR2 YSYEKL, per germline. V was pared by 0 bases and J by 5 bases, with 7 bases of the junction left unmatched. In DNA form, the CDR3 reads TGCGCCAGCAGCCAAGATGCACAGGGGGCCTGGTATGGCTACACCTTC. Encoded protein: CASSQDAQGAWYGYTF.

The chain links TRBV12-3 or TRBV12-4 to TRBJ2-4; a possible D gene is TRBD2 (6 bases). The CDR3 runs to 13 residues. The V end lost 10 bases, the J end lost 9 bases, and 19 bases lay between the germline ends. This CDR3 is CATGEVDGGIQYF. The CDR3 nucleotides read TGTGCCACGGGGGAAGTAGACGGCGGCATTCAGTACTTC.

The rearrangement joins TRBV6-5 to TRBJ1-5; D might be TRBD1 (6 bases). Germline assignment: CDR1 MNHEY and CDR2 SVGAGI. This CDR3 region has 14 residues. Trimming cost V 7 bases and J 0 bases, with 10 bases left between them. The CDR3 DNA is TGTGCCAGCAACCAGGGGTTTAGCAATCAGCCCCAGCATTTT. Protein product: CASNQGFSNQPQHF.

This chain uses TRBV7-9 with TRBJ1-1; D is possibly TRBD1 (5 bases). V lost 1 base, J lost 5 bases, and 11 bases lay in between. CDR3 length equals 14 residues. Looked up from germline, CDR1 is SEHNR and CDR2 is FQNEAQ (reference sequence). Here the CDR3 reads CASSLGRGGTEAFF. The CDR3 nucleotides are TGTGCCAGCAGCTTAGGTAGGGGAGGGACTGAAGCTTTCTTT.

The rearrangement uses TRBV7-8 and TRBJ2-1; 12 bases are shared with TRBD2. Germline V gives CDR1 SGHVS, CDR2 FQNEAQ. The J segment lost 8 bases and the V segment lost 2 bases, leaving 10 bases of the junction unmatched. The CDR3 extends over 17 amino acids. CDR3 sequence: CASSLSVTSGGGYEQFF. The CDR3 coding sequence is TGTGCCAGCAGCTTATCAGTGACTAGCGGGGGAGGCTATGAGCAGTTCTTC.

The V and J genes are TRBV12-3 or TRBV12-4 and TRBJ1-2; D is possibly TRBD1 (5 bases). Trimming left V 0 bases short and J 4 bases short, with 6 bases between. This CDR3 contains 13 residues. The CDR3 nucleotides read TGTGCCAGCAGTTTAGCGGGGCTCTATGGCTACACCTTC. Translating gives CASSLAGLYGYTF.

This chain connects TRBV2 to TRBJ2-7, with 8 bases matching TRBD2. V gave up 6 bases and J gave up 3 bases; unmatched junction bases: 4. Germline V gene lookup returns CDR1 SNHLY and CDR2 FYNNEI. CDR3 length: 13 residues. This CDR3 reads CASSLGTSYEQYF. The CDR3 nucleotides read TGTGCCAGCAGCCTTGGGACTAGCTACGAGCAGTACTTC.

The sample holds one count of this clone. V gene TRBV19 combines with J gene TRBJ1-5, with 7 bases matching TRBD1. V lost 8 bases to trimming and J lost 0 bases; unmatched junction nucleotides: 10. The CDR3 covers 16 residues. Germline values: CDR1 LNHDA, CDR2 SQIVND (reference sequence). CDR3 nucleotide sequence: TGTGCCAGTTGTTCCGGGACAGACTATAGCAATCAGCCCCAGCATTTT. It codes for CASCSGTDYSNQPQHF. Variable domain in full (rest from reference TRBV19 and TRBJ1-5): DGGITQSPKYLFRKEGQNVTLSCEQNLNHDAMYWYRQDPGQGLRLIYYSQIVNDFQKGDIAEGYSVSREKKESFPLTVTSAQKNPTAFYLCASCSGTDYSNQPQHFGDGTRLSIL.

This sequence joins TRBV21-1 and TRBJ2-7; TRBD2, the D gene given by the table, was not confirmed from the DNA. TRBV21-1 is a recognized pseudogene. The CDR3 spans 17 residues. The CDR3 DNA reads as TGTGCCAGCAACAAACCCGACCAGGCTAGCGGTCCCTACGAGCAGTACTTC. Translating gives CASNKPDQASGPYEQYF.

This clone was seen a single time. V and J are TRBV11-2 and TRBJ2-5, with D possibly matching TRBD2 (5 bases). Looked up from germline, CDR1 is SGHAT and CDR2 is FQNNGV. Trimming removed 5 bases from V and 5 bases from J, with 18 bases in between. The CDR3 runs to 15 residues. CDR3 coding DNA: TGTGCCAGCAGCACCCTGGATCCCGGGATGGAGACCCAGTACTTC. Translating gives CASSTLDPGMETQYF.

This clone was observed once. The chain combines TRBV3-1 (or the pseudogene TRBV3-2) with TRBJ2-7; possibly TRBD2 for D (6 bases). Germline CDR1 is LGHDT and CDR2 is YNNKEL (reference sequence). Between the trimmed V and J ends, which lost 4 bases and 4 bases, there was a span of 8 bases. CDR3 size: 12 residues. The DNA for the CDR3 is TGTGCCAGCAGCCCCGGGGGTTACGAGCAGTACTTC. Translation: CASSPGGYEQYF.

The chain has TRBV2 and TRBJ1-3; D remains unclear. The CDR3 extends over 13 amino acids. The germline gives CDR1 SNHLY, CDR2 FYNNEI. V gave up 4 bases and J gave up 3 bases, with 7 bases separating them. Here the CDR3 DNA reads TGTGCCAGCAGTGGAGGAATTGGAAACACCATATATTTT. It specifies CASSGGIGNTIYF.

The V and J genes are TRBV2 and TRBJ1-5; D is ambiguous. Trimming took 4 bases from V and 0 from J, leaving 7 bases between them. The CDR3 extends over 14 amino acids. Germline V gives CDR1 SNHLY, CDR2 FYNNEI. The CDR3 nucleotides read TGTGCCAGCAGTGGGGCAGATAGCAATCAGCCCCAGCATTTT. Translated, it gives CASSGADSNQPQHF.

V gene TRBV5-1 combines with J gene TRBJ2-5; D is perhaps TRBD2 (5 bases). The V gene's germline CDR1 is SGHRS and CDR2 YFSETQ. The CDR3 runs to 15 residues. V was pared by 4 bases and J by 4 bases, with 17 bases between. The CDR3 nucleotides are TGCGCCAGCAGCCTGACGGGATTTTCAGGAGAGACCCAGTACTTC. Its translation: CASSLTGFSGETQYF.

The chain links TRBV6-6 to TRBJ2-5; 9 nucleotides agree with TRBD1. The CDR3 has 15 amino acids. V lost 6 bases and J lost 4; bases outside the gene matches: 9. Germline V gene data show CDR1 as MNHNY and CDR2 as SVGAGI (reference sequence). CDR3 loop: CASSPVGQGRETQYF. The DNA of the CDR3 is TGTGCCAGCAGCCCGGTGGGACAGGGCAGAGAGACCCAGTACTTC.

CDR3 sequence reads: CALGGTRGGGETQYF. The DNA of the CDR3 is TGTGCCCTCGGAGGAACGCGAGGGGGCGGAGAGACCCAGTACTTC. The chain combines TRBV6-5 with TRBJ2-5, with 7 bases matching TRBD1. V was clipped by 11 bases and J by 4 bases; unmatched bases: 16. Germline V gene sequence: CDR1 MNHEY, CDR2 SVGAGI. This CDR3 comprises 15 residues.

The chain links TRBV28 to TRBJ1-6; D is unclear. This CDR3 spans 16 amino acids. The germline V gene encodes CDR1 MDHEN and CDR2 SYDVKM. The V and J ends lost 5 bases and 7 bases respectively, with 18 bases between them. DNA for the CDR3: TGTGCCAGCAGTCTGGGGAGCAGCTTTTCCAATTCACCCCTCCACTTT. This translates into CASSLGSSFSNSPLHF.

DNA of the CDR3: TGTGCCAGCAGTGTGTCGTCGACAGGGTCGGGTTCACCCCTCCACTTT. Translated, it gives CASSVSSTGSGSPLHF. This chain links TRBV2 with TRBJ1-6, with 7 bases aligning to TRBD1. Germline trimming cut 4 bases from V and 9 bases from J; bases unmatched to any gene: 12. CDR3 size: 16 residues. Germline V gene data show CDR1 as SNHLY and CDR2 as FYNNEI. The complete variable domain, with remaining parts taken from reference TRBV2 and TRBJ1-6, reads EPEVTQTPSHQVTQMGQEVILRCVPISNHLYFYWYRQILGQKVEFLVSFYNNEISEKSEIFDDQFSVERPDGSNFTLKIRSTKLEDSAMYFCASSVSSTGSGSPLHFGNGTRLTVT.

In DNA, the CDR3 is TGCGCCCGGCAGGGCGAGGTGGCTAATGAAAAACTGTTTTTT. It translates to CARQGEVANEKLFF. The chain is built from TRBV10-1 and TRBJ1-4; tentative D call: TRBD1 (5 bases). This CDR3 contains 14 residues. Trimming pared 11 bases from V and 3 bases from J, leaving 16 bases between. Germline V gives CDR1 WNHNN, CDR2 SYGVQD (reference sequence).

The chain combines TRBV5-1 with TRBJ1-1, with 9 bases lining up with TRBD1. V lost 5 bases to trimming and J lost 5 bases; unmatched junction nucleotides: 10. The CDR3 runs to 15 residues. Per germline, CDR1 SGHRS and CDR2 YFSETQ. CDR3 DNA sequence: TGCGCCAGCAGTTCAGACAGGGGGTGGGGAACTGAAGCTTTCTTT. It codes for CASSSDRGWGTEAFF.

The V call is TRBV15, the J call TRBJ2-7, with 8 bases that match TRBD1. This CDR3 has 14 residues. Germline CDR1 and CDR2: LNHNV and YYDKDF (reference sequence). Germline trimming cut 5 bases from V and 3 bases from J; bases unmatched to any gene: 6. CDR3 nucleotide sequence: TGTGCCACCAGCGGGCCGGACAGGGACTACGAGCAGTACTTC. This codes for CATSGPDRDYEQYF.

The chain carries TRBV7-9 and TRBJ1-1; no reliable D call. The CDR3 runs to 12 residues. The germline V gene encodes CDR1 SEHNR and CDR2 FQNEAQ (reference sequence). The germline V and J ends were trimmed by 4 bases and 11 bases, with 14 bases remaining between them. The CDR3 bases are TGTGCCAGCAGCTCCGGGAGGGCCGAGGCTTTCTTT. It specifies CASSSGRAEAFF. Filled out from reference TRBV7-9 and TRBJ1-1, the complete variable domain reads DTGVSQNPRHKITKRGQNVTFRCDPISEHNRLYWYRQTLGQGPEFLTYFQNEAQLEKSRLLSDRFSAERPKGSFSTLEIQRTEQGDSAMYLCASSSGRAEAFFGQGTRLTVV.

The V and J genes are TRBV28 and TRBJ1-2, with D possibly being TRBD1 (6 bases). Trimming removed 7 bases from V and 4 bases from J, with 19 bases in between. This CDR3 comprises 15 residues. Germline V gene sequence: CDR1 MDHEN, CDR2 SYDVKM. This chain's CDR3 is CASNRFSGGSYGYTF. The CDR3 DNA follows: TGTGCCAGCAACCGCTTTTCGGGGGGCAGCTATGGCTACACCTTC.

This chain joins TRBV29-1 and TRBJ1-1; 8 positions match TRBD1. Losses at the gene ends were 3 bases for V and 4 bases for J; bases not matched to a gene: 4. The CDR3 sequence is 13 residues long. Germline CDR1 is SQVTM and CDR2 is ANQGSEA. The CDR3 here is CSVDRGLTTEAFF. In DNA form, the CDR3 reads TGCAGCGTTGACAGGGGGCTTACCACTGAAGCTTTCTTT.

The chain has TRBV6-4 and TRBJ1-2; 9 bases are shared with TRBD1. The junction had 9 bases not matched to a gene; V was cut back by 6 bases and J by 4 bases. CDR1 and CDR2 (germline): MRHNA, SNTAGT. The CDR3 totals 15 residues. CDR3 in amino acids: CASSEETGGRYGYTF. The CDR3 DNA sequence: TGTGCCAGCAGCGAGGAGACAGGGGGACGCTATGGCTACACCTTC.

The CDR3 DNA follows: TGTGCCAGCAGTTCCCCGCGACAGGCTCTATATGGCTACACCTTC. Its translation: CASSSPRQALYGYTF. J is TRBJ1-2 and V is TRBV28; tentative D call: TRBD1 (6 bases). The CDR3 is made up of 15 amino acids. V lost 4 bases and J lost 5, with 17 bases in between. Germline CDR1 is MDHEN and CDR2 is SYDVKM.